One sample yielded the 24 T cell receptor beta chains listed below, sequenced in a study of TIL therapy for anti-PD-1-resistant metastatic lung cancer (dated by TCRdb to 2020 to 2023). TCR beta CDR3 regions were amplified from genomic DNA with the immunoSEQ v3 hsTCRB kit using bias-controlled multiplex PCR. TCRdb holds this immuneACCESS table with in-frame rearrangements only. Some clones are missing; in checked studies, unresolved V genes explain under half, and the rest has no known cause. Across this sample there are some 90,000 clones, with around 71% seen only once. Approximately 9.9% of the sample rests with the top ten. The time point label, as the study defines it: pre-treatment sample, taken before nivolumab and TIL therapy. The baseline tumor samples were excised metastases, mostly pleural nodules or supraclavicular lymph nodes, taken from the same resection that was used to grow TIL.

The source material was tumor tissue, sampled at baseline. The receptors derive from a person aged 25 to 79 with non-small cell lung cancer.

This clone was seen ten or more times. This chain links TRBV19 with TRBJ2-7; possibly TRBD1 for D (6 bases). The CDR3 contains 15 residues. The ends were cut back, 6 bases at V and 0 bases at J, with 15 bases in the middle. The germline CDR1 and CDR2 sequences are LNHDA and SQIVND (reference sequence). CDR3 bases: TGTGCCAGTAGGGACCGGGACATACCCTCCTACGAGCAGTACTTC. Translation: CASRDRDIPSYEQYF.

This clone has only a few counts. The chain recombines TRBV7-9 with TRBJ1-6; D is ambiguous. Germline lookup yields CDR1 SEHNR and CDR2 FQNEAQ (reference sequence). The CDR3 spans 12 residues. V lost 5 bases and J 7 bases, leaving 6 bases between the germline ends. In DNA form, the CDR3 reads TGTGCCAGCAGCCCTGAAAATTCACCCCTCCACTTT. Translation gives CASSPENSPLHF. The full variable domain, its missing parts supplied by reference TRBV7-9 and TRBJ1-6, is DTGVSQNPRHKITKRGQNVTFRCDPISEHNRLYWYRQTLGQGPEFLTYFQNEAQLEKSRLLSDRFSAERPKGSFSTLEIQRTEQGDSAMYLCASSPENSPLHFGNGTRLTVT.

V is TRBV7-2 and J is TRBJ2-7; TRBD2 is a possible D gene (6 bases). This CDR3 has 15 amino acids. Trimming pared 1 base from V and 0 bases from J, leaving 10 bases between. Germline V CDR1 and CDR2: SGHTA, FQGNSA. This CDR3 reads CASSLVGGYSYEQYF. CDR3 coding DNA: TGTGCCAGCAGCTTAGTTGGGGGGTACTCCTACGAGCAGTACTTC.

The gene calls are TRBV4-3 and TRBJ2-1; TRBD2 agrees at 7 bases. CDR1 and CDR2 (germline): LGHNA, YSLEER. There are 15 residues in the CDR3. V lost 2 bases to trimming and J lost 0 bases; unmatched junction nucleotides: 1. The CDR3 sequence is CASSQSGNSYNEQFF. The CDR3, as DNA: TGCGCCAGCAGCCAAAGCGGGAACTCCTACAATGAGCAGTTCTTC.

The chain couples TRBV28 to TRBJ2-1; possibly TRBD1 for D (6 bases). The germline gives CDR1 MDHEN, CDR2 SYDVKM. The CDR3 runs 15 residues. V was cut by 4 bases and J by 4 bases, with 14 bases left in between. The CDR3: CASSYGQRGYNEQFF. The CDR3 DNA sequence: TGTGCCAGCAGTTATGGACAGAGGGGGTACAATGAGCAGTTCTTC.

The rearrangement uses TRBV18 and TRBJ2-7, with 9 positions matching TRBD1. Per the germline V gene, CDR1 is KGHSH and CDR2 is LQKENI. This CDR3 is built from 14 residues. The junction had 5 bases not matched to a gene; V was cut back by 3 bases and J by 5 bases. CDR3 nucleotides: TGTGCCAGCTCACCTAGGACAGGGGAGGACGAGCAGTACTTC. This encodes CASSPRTGEDEQYF.

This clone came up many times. In DNA, the CDR3 is TGTGCCAGCAGTGAACCCGGACAGCCTGGTACCTACGAGCAGTACTTC. This codes for CASSEPGQPGTYEQYF. The chain recombines TRBV6-1 with TRBJ2-7; tentative D call: TRBD1 (6 bases). This CDR3 is 16 amino acids long. CDR1 MNHNS and CDR2 SASEGT come from the germline V gene. Deletions cut 2 bases from V and 2 bases from J, with 16 bases between.

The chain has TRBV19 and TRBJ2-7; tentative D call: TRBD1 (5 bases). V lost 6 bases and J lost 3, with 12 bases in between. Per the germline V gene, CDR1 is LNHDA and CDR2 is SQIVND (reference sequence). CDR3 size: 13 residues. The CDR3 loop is CASSLAGNYEQYF. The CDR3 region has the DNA TGTGCCAGTAGCCTCGCAGGGAACTACGAGCAGTACTTC.

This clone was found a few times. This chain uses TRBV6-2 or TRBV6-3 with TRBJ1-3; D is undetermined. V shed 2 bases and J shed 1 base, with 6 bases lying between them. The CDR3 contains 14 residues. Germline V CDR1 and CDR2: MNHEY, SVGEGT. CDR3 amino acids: CASSYRQSGNTIYF. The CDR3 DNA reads TGTGCCAGCAGTTACAGGCAATCTGGAAACACCATATATTTT.

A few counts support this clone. The chain's CDR3 is CASSQGGPQNIQYF. CDR3 sequence (DNA): TGTGCCAGCAGCCAAGGGGGCCCCCAAAACATTCAGTACTTC. This chain connects TRBV14 to TRBJ2-4, with D perhaps TRBD1 (5 bases). Germline loops: CDR1 SGHDN, CDR2 FVKESK. The CDR3 has 14 amino acids. With 1 base removed from V and 5 bases from J, the gap between germline ends came to 9 bases.

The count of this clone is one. The CDR3 nucleotides are TGTGCCAGCAGTCCAGGGCCCGGACAGGGATACGAGCAGTACTTC. This encodes CASSPGPGQGYEQYF. This chain links TRBV28 with TRBJ2-7, with 8 nucleotides matching TRBD1. Looked up from germline, CDR1 is MDHEN and CDR2 is SYDVKM. This CDR3 spans 15 amino acids. V was clipped by 5 bases and J by 4 bases; unmatched bases: 10.

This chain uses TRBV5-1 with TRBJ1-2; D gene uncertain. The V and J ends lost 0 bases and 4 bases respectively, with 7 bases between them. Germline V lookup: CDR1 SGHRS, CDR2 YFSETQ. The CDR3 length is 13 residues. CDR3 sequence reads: CASSLERFYGYTF. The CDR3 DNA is TGCGCCAGCAGCTTGGAACGCTTCTATGGCTACACCTTC.

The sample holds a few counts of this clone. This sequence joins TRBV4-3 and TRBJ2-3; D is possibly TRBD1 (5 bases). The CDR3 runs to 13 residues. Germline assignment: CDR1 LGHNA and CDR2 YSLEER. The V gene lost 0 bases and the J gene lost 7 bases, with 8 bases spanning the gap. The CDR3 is CASSQDQGYTQYF. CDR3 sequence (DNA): TGCGCCAGCAGCCAAGATCAGGGATATACGCAGTATTTT.

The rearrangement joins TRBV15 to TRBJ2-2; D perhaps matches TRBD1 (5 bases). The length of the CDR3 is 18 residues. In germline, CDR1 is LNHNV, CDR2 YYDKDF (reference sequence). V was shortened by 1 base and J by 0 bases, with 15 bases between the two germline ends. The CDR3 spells CATSRGLQVGPNTGELFF. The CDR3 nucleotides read TGTGCCACCAGCAGAGGTTTACAGGTCGGCCCGAACACCGGGGAGCTGTTTTTT.

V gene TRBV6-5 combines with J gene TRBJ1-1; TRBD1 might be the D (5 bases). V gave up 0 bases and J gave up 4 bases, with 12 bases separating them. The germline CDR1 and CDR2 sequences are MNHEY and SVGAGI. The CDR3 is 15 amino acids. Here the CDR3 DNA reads TGTGCCAGCAGTTACTCGGGGCGGGGCGGCACTGAAGCTTTCTTT. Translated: CASSYSGRGGTEAFF.

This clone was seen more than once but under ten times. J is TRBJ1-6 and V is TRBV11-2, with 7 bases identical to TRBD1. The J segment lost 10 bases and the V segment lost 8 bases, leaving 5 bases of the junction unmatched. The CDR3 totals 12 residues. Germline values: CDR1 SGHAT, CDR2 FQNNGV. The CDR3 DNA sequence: TGTGCCAGCCAGGGGGTGGGCTCACCCCTCCACTTT. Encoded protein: CASQGVGSPLHF.

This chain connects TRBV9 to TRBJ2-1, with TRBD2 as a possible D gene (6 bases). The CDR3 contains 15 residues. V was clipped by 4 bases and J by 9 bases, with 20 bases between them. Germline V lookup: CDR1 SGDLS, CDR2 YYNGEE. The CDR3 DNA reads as TGTGCCAGCAGCCCTAGTAGGACTAACTCGGGTGAGCAGTTCTTC. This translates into CASSPSRTNSGEQFF. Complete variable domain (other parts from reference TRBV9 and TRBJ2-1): DSGVTQTPKHLITATGQRVTLRCSPRSGDLSVYWYQQSLDQGLQFLIQYYNGEERAKGNILERFSAQQFPDLHSELNLSSLELGDSALYFCASSPSRTNSGEQFFGPGTRLTVL.

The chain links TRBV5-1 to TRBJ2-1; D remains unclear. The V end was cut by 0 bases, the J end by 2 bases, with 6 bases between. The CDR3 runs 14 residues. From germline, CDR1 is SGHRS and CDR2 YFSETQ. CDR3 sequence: CASSLVGTYNEQFF. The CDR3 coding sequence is TGCGCCAGCAGCTTGGTAGGGACCTACAATGAGCAGTTCTTC. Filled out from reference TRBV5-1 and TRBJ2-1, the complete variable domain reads KAGVTQTPRYLIKTRGQQVTLSCSPISGHRSVSWYQQTPGQGLQFLFEYFSETQRNKGNFPGRFSGRQFSNSRSEMNVSTLELGDSALYLCASSLVGTYNEQFFGPGTRLTVL.

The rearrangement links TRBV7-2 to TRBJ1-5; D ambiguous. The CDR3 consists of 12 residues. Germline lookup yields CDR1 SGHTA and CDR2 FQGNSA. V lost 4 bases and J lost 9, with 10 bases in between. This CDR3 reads CASSSLSLPQHF. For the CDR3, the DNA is TGTGCCAGCAGCTCATTATCTTTGCCCCAGCATTTT. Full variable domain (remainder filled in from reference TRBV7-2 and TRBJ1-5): GAGVSQSPSNKVTEKGKDVELRCDPISGHTALYWYRQSLGQGLEFLIYFQGNSAPDKSGLPSDRFSAERTGGSVSTLTIQRTQQEDSAVYLCASSSLSLPQHFGDGTRLSIL.

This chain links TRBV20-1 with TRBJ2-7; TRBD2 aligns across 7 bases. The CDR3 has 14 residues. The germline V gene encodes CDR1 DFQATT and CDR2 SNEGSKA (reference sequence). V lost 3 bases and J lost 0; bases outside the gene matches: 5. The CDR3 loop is CSASPSGYSYEQYF. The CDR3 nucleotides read TGCAGTGCTAGTCCTAGCGGTTACTCCTACGAGCAGTACTTC.

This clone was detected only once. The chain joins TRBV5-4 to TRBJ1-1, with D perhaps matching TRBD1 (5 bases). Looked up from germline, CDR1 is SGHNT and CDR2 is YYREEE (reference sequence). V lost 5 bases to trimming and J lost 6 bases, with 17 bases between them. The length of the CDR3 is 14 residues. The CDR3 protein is CASSRRGWDAEAFF. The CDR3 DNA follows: TGTGCCAGCAGTCGACGCGGGTGGGACGCTGAAGCTTTCTTT.

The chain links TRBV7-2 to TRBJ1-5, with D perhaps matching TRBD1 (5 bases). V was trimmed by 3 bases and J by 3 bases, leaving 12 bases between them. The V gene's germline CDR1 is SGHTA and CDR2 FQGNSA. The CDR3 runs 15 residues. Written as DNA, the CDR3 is TGTGCCAGCAGCTTTGGGGCGACAGACAATCAGCCCCAGCATTTT. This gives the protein CASSFGATDNQPQHF.

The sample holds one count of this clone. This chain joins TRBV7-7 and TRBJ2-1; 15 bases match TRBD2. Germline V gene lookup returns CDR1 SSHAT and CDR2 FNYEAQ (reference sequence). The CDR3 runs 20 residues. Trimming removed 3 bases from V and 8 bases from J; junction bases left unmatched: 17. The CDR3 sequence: CASSLGPGLAGGNVDDEQFF. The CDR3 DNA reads TGTGCCAGCAGCTTGGGGCCGGGACTAGCGGGGGGCAACGTGGACGATGAGCAGTTCTTC. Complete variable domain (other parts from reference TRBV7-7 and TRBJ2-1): GAGVSQSPRYKVTKRGQDVTLRCDPISSHATLYWYQQALGQGPEFLTYFNYEAQPDKSGLPSDRFSAERPEGSISTLTIQRTEQRDSAMYRCASSLGPGLAGGNVDDEQFFGPGTRLTVL.

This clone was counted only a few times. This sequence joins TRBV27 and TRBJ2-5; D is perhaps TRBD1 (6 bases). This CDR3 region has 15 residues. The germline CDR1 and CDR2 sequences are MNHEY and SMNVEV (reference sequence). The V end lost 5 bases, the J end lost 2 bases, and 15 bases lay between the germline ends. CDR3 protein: CASSARGLWQETQYF. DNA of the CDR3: TGTGCCAGCAGTGCGAGGGGGTTGTGGCAAGAGACCCAGTACTTC.